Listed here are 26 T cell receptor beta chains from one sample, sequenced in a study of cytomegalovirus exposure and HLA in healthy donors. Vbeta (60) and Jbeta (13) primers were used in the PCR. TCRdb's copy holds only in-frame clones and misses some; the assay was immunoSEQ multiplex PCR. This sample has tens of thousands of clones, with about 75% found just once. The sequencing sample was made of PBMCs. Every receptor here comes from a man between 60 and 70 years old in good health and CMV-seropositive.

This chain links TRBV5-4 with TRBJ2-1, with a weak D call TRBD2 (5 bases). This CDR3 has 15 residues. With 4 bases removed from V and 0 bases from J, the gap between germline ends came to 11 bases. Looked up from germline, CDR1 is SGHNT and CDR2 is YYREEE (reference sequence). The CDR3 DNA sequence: TGTGCCAGCAGCCGGACTGCCAGCTCCTACAATGAGCAGTTCTTC. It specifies CASSRTASSYNEQFF.

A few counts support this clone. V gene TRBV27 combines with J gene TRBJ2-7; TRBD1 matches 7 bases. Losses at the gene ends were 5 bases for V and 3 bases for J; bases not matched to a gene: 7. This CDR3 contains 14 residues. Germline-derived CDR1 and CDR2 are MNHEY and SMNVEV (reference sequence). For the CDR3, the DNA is TGTGCCAGCAGTGCCGGGACAGCACTCTACGAGCAGTACTTC. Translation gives CASSAGTALYEQYF.

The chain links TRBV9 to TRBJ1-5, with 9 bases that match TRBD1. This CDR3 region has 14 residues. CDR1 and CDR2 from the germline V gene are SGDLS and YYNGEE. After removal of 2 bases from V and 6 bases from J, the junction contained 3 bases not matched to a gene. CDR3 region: CASSVGTGLQPQHF. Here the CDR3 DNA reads TGTGCCAGCAGCGTCGGGACAGGGCTTCAGCCCCAGCATTTT.

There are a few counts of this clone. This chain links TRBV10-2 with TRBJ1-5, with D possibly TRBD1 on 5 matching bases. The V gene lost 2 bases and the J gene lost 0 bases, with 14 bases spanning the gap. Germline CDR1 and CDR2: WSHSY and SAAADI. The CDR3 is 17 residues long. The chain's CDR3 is CASSERNGGNSNQPQHF. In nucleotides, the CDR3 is TGCGCCAGCAGTGAGAGAAATGGGGGGAATAGCAATCAGCCCCAGCATTTT.

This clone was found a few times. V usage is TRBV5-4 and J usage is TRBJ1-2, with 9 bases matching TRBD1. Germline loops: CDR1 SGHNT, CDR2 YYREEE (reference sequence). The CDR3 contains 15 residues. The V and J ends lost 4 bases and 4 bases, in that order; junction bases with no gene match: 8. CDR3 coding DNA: TGTGCCAGCAGCCCAGGGACAGGGCCCGCCTATGGCTACACCTTC. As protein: CASSPGTGPAYGYTF.

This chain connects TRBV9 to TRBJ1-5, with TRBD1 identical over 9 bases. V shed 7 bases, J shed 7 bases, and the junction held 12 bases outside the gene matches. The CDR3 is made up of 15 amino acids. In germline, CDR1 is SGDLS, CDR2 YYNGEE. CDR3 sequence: CASSLGTGLNQPQHF. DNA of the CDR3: TGTGCCAGCTCCCTGGGGACAGGGCTAAACCAGCCCCAGCATTTT.

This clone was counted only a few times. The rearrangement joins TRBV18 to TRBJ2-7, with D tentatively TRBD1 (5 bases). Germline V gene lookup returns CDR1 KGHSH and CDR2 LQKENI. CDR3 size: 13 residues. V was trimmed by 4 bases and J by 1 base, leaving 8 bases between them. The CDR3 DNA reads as TGTGCCAGCTCACTTCGACAGTCCTACGAGCAGTACTTC. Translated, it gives CASSLRQSYEQYF.

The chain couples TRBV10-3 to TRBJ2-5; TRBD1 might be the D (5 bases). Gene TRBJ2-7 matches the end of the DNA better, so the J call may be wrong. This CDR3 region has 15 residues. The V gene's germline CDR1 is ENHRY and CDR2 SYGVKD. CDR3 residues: CAISESPGPTYEQYF. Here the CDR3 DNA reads TGTGCCATCAGTGAGTCGCCAGGGCCAACATACGAGCAGTACTTC.

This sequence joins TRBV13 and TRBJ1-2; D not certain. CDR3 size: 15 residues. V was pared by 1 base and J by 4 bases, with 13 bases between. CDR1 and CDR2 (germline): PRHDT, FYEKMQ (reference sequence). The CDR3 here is CASSLDPARSYGYTF. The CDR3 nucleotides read TGTGCCAGCAGCTTAGACCCCGCCCGGAGCTATGGCTACACCTTC.

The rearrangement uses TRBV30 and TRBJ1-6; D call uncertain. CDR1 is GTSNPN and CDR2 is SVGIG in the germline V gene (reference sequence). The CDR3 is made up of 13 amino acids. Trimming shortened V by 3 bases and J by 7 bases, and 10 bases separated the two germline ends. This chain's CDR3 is CAWRWGGNSPLHF. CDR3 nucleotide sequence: TGTGCCTGGAGGTGGGGAGGCAATTCACCCCTCCACTTT.

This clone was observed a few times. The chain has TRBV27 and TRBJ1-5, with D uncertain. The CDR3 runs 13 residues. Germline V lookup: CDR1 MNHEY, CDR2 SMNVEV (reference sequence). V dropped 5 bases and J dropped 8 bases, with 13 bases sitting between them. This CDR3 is CASSQSQVEPQHF. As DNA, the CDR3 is TGTGCCAGCAGTCAAAGCCAGGTCGAGCCCCAGCATTTT.

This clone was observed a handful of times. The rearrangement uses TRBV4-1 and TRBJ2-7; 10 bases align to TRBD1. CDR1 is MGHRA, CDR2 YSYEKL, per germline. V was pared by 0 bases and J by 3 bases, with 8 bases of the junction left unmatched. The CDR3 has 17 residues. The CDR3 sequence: CASSQERARDRGYEQYF. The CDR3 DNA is TGCGCCAGCAGCCAAGAGAGGGCCCGGGACAGGGGCTACGAGCAGTACTTC.

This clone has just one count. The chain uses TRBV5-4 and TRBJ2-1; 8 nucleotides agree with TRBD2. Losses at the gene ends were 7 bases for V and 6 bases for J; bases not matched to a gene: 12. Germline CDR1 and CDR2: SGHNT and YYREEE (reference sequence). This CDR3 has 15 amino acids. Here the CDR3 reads CASGTGTRVGNEQFF. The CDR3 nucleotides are TGTGCCAGCGGAACCGGGACTAGGGTAGGCAATGAGCAGTTCTTC.

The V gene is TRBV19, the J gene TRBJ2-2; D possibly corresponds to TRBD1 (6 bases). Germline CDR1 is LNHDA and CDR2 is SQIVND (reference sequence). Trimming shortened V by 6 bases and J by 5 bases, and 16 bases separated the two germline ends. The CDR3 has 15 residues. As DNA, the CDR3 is TGTGCCAGTAGCGTAAACAGGGTTTTAACCGGGGAGCTGTTTTTT. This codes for CASSVNRVLTGELFF.

The CDR3 loop reads CASSIAAGDGNQPQHF. DNA for the CDR3: TGTGCCAGTAGTATTGCGGCAGGGGACGGCAATCAGCCCCAGCATTTT. This chain connects TRBV19 to TRBJ1-5, with a weak D call TRBD1 (6 bases). CDR3 length: 16 residues. Trimming pared 3 bases from V and 2 bases from J, leaving 14 bases between. The germline V gene has CDR1 LNHDA and CDR2 SQIVND (reference sequence).

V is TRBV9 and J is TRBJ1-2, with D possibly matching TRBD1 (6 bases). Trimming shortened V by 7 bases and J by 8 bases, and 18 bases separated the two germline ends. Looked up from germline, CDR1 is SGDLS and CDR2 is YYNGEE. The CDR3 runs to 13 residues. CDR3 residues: CASQAPGHLGYTF. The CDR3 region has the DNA TGTGCCAGCCAGGCCCCGGGACACTTAGGCTACACCTTC.

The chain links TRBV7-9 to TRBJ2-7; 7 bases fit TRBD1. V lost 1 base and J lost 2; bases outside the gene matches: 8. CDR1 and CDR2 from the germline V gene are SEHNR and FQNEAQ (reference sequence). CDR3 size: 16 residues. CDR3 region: CASSLGTGGPTYEQYF. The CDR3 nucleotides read TGTGCCAGCAGCTTAGGGACAGGAGGCCCTACCTACGAGCAGTACTTC.

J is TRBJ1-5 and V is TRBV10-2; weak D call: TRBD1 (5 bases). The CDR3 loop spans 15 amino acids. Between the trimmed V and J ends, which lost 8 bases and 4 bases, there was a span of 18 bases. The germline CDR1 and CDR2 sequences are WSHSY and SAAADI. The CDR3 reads CASRDGGGQNQPQHF. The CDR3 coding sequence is TGCGCCAGCCGGGACGGGGGGGGTCAAAATCAGCCCCAGCATTTT.

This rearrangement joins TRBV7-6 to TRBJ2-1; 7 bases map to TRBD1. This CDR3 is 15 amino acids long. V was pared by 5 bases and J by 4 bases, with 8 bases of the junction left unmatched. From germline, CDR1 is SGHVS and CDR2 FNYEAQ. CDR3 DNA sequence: TGTGCCAGCAGCGAACCGGGACAGCATTACAATGAGCAGTTCTTC. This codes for CASSEPGQHYNEQFF.

The CDR3 coding sequence is TGCGCCAGCAGCTTGTCCATAGCGGGGGGCTCCTACAATGAGCAGTTCTTC. Its protein product is CASSLSIAGGSYNEQFF. This chain links TRBV5-1 with TRBJ2-1; 10 bases align to TRBD2. Unmatched junction bases numbered 4, after V lost 1 base and J lost 0 bases. The CDR3 sequence is 17 residues long. Germline values: CDR1 SGHRS, CDR2 YFSETQ.

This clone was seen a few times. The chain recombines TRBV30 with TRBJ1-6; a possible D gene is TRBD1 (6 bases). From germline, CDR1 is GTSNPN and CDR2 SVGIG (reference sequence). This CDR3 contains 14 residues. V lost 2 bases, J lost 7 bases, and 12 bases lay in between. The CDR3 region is CAWSSGQSNSPLHF. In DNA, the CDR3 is TGTGCCTGGAGTTCAGGACAGTCCAATTCACCCCTCCACTTT.

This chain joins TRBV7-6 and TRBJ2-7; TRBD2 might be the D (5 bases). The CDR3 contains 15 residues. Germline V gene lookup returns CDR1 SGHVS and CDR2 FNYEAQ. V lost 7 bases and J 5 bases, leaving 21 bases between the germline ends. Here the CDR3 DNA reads TGTGCCAGCACCGACTATAAGCTAGGGAAAAACGAGCAGTACTTC. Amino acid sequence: CASTDYKLGKNEQYF. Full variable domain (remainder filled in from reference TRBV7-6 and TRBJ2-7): GAGVSQSPRYKVTKRGQDVALRCDPISGHVSLYWYRQALGQGPEFLTYFNYEAQQDKSGLPNDRFSAERPEGSISTLTIQRTEQRDSAMYRCASTDYKLGKNEQYFGPGTRLTVT.

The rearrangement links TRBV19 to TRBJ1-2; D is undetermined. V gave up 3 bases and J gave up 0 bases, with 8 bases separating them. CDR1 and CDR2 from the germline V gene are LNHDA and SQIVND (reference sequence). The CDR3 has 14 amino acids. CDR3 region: CASSIVGANYGYTF. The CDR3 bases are TGTGCCAGTAGTATCGTGGGAGCTAACTATGGCTACACCTTC.

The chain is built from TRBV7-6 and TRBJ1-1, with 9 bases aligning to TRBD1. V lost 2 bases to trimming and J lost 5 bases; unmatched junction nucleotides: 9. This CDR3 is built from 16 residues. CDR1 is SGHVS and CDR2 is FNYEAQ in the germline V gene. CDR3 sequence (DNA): TGTGCCAGCAGCTTAACAGGGGGCGGCGGGGTAACTGAAGCTTTCTTT. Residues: CASSLTGGGGVTEAFF. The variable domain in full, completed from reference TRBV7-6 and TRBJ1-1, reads GAGVSQSPRYKVTKRGQDVALRCDPISGHVSLYWYRQALGQGPEFLTYFNYEAQQDKSGLPNDRFSAERPEGSISTLTIQRTEQRDSAMYRCASSLTGGGGVTEAFFGQGTRLTVV.

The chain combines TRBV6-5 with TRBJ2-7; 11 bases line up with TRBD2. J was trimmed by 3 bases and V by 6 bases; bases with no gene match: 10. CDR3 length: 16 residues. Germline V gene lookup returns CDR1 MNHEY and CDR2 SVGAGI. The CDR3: CASRYPGTSGSYEQYF. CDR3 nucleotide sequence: TGTGCCAGCAGGTACCCGGGAACTAGCGGGAGCTACGAGCAGTACTTC.

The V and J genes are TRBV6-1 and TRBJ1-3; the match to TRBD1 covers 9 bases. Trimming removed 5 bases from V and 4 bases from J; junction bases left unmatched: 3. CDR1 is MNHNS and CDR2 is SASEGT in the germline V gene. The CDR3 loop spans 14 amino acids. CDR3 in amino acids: CASSRTGEGNTIYF. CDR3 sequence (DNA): TGTGCCAGCAGTAGGACAGGGGAGGGAAACACCATATATTTT.